Sequencing of this T cell receptor beta chain was carried out in a study of OX40 agonist ivuxolimab in advanced cancers. Background on the study: The dose-escalation cohort had hepatocellular carcinoma, melanoma, renal cell or head and neck cancer.

Libraries were prepared by immunoSEQ multiplex PCR; TCRdb keeps only in-frame clonotypes and omits some of them. The table records tens of thousands of clones, 85% to 95% of them present only once. The germline V gene has CDR1 MNHEY and CDR2 SVGAGI. The CDR3 has 15 amino acids. Trimming took off 5 bases at V and 4 bases at J, with 17 bases between the two ends. Notes on the study in general: The work left the antigen specificity of expanded peripheral T cells undetermined. In CD8+ T cells, expanded clones were on average more numerous than in CD4+.

About this clone: Its target is not known.

The sequencing here drew on CD4+ or CD8+ T cells sorted from blood, taken in a trial of the OX40 agonist ivuxolimab. The chain has TRBV6-5 and TRBJ1-2; the D is unclear. This receptor was identified in an adult with an advanced solid tumor such as melanoma, head and neck, liver or kidney cancer. The CDR3 DNA reads TGTGCCAGCAGTGCGAAATGTAGAAAGACCTATGGCTACACCTTC. This translates into CASSAKCRKTYGYTF.